The rows below give T cell receptor beta chains drawn from one sample of a study of T cells in Graves' hyperthyroidism and ophthalmopathy. TCRdb fed the multiplex PCR reads into MiXCR, producing one record per CDR3 protein. Among more than 650,000 distinct CDR3 sequences, 12% to 15% were seen once, and the ten largest hold 10%. Sequenced: blood. All receptors derive from a woman aged 18-29 years with Graves' hyperthyroidism. Each CDR3 is given with its conserved first and last residue. The D gene is left open where the match is weak. Rows may omit the clone size; those that give it use once, few, many or a size class.

d_call j_call clone_size v_call cdr3_nt cdr3_aa
. TRBJ1-3 few TRBV12-3/TRBV12-4 TGTGCCAGCAGGCCTACCGGGACAGGAAACACCATATATTTT CASRPTGTGNTIYF
. TRBJ2-7 many TRBV28 TGTGCCAGCAGTTTAACAGGAGCGAAGCGGAACGAGCAGTACTTC CASSLTGAKRNEQYF
TRBD2 TRBJ2-5 many TRBV20-1 TGCAGTGCTAGAGCGGGACTAGCGGGGACTGCAGAGACCCAGTACTTC CSARAGLAGTAETQYF
. TRBJ1-1 few TRBV6-1 TGTGCCAGCAGGGTTTTACAGGGAACGTGGACTGAAGCTTTCTTT CASRVLQGTWTEAFF
TRBD1 TRBJ2-3 many TRBV20-1 TGCAGTGCTACCGGTCGCCTGACGGGACAGGCTAGCACAGATACGCAGTATTTT CSATGRLTGQASTDTQYF
. TRBJ2-2 few TRBV9 TGTGCCAGCAGCCCCCAGGGACGAGACACCGGGGAGCTGTTTTTT CASSPQGRDTGELFF
. TRBJ2-2 many TRBV11-1 TGTGCCAGCAGCTCTATCCCAACCGGGGAGCTGTTTTTT CASSSIPTGELFF
. TRBJ2-2 few TRBV20-1 TGCAGTGCTAGAGACAGTTTGGCAGACACCGGGGAGCTGTTTTTT CSARDSLADTGELFF
. TRBJ2-3 few TRBV9 TGTGCCAGCAGCGTAGAGGGTAGCACAGATACGCAGTATTTT CASSVEGSTDTQYF
TRBD1 TRBJ1-1 few TRBV19 TGTGCCAGTAGTCAGGGACAGGGCGCTGAAGCTTTCTTT CASSQGQGAEAFF
TRBD2 TRBJ2-7 few TRBV29-1 TGCAGCGTTGTCGGTTTAGCGGGAGATCCCTACGAGCAGTACTTC CSVVGLAGDPYEQYF
TRBD2 TRBJ2-1 many TRBV7-9 TGTGCCAGCAGTCCTAGCGGGGAGGGCCTCGATGAGCAGTTCTTC CASSPSGEGLDEQFF
. TRBJ1-4 . TRBV6-1 TGTGCCAGCGCCATCGGGCCCTCCGGTGAAAAACTGTTTTTT CASAIGPSGEKLFF
. TRBJ2-7 few TRBV29-1 TGCAGCGTGAGGGACACACGCTCCTACGAGCAGTACTTC CSVRDTRSYEQYF
TRBD1 TRBJ2-7 many TRBV7-3 TGTGCCAGCAGCTCACGTCCAGGGGGCGCGTACGAGCAGTACTTC CASSSRPGGAYEQYF
. TRBJ1-2 once TRBV7-9 TGTGCCAGCAGCTTACGAATAAGCGGCTACACCTTC CASSLRISGYTF
. TRBJ2-6 few TRBV6-1 TGTGCCAGCAGTTATACCAGGTCTGGGGCCAACGTCCTGACTTTC CASSYTRSGANVLTF
TRBD2 TRBJ2-7 many TRBV28 TGTGCCAGTCTCTTTAGCGGGAGACACGAGCAGTACTTC CASLFSGRHEQYF
TRBD2 TRBJ2-7 . TRBV14 TGTGCCAGCAGCCAAATTGGTCCACTAGCGGAGTCGACCTACAATGAGCAGTACTTC CASSQIGPLAESTYNEQYF
. TRBJ2-1 few TRBV28 TGTGCCAGCAGTTTATATTCTAGCAGGTACGGCAATGAGCAGTTCTTC CASSLYSSRYGNEQFF
. TRBJ2-3 . TRBV13 TGTGCCAGCAGCCCCCCAGGATCGCAGTATTTT CASSPPGSQYF
TRBD2 TRBJ2-1 few TRBV6-6 TGTGCCAGCAGTTACAAGGGCTTTGGGAGGGGCTGGGGAACATCGTATAGGAATGAGCAGTTCTTC CASSYKGFGRGWGTSYRNEQFF
TRBD2 TRBJ2-7 . TRBV6-2/TRBV6-3 TGTGCCAGCAGTAAGACAGGGTTCGGGACTAGCGGGCTTTACAATGAGCAGTACTTC CASSKTGFGTSGLYNEQYF
. TRBJ1-2 many TRBV6-6 TGTGCCAGCAGTTACCAGGGTTATGGCTACACCTTC CASSYQGYGYTF
TRBD2 TRBJ2-1 once TRBV6-2/TRBV6-3 TGTGCCAGCAGAGCTAGCGGGAATTTGAATGAGCAGTTCTTC CASRASGNLNEQFF
. TRBJ1-2 . TRBV4-3 TGCGCCAGCAGCCAAGAGAATTCCTTGGGCTACACCTTC CASSQENSLGYTF
TRBD1 TRBJ1-4 few TRBV6-1 TGTGCCAGCAGTTACGCGGGGACAGGAGGCGAAAAACTGTTTTTT CASSYAGTGGEKLFF
. TRBJ1-2 many TRBV3-1 TGTGCCAGCAGCCAACTGGACAGCTTCTATGGCTACACCTTC CASSQLDSFYGYTF
TRBD2 TRBJ2-2 many TRBV28 TGTGCCAGCTGTAAACCGGGACTAGCGGCGAACACCGGGGAGCTGTTTTTT CASCKPGLAANTGELFF
TRBD2 TRBJ2-1 . TRBV24-1 TGTGCCACCAGTGCCCAGCGGGATTCCAGTGAGCAGTTCTTC CATSAQRDSSEQFF
TRBD2 TRBJ2-1 . TRBV5-5 TGTGCCAGCAGCCGGGGGGGGGTGAATGAGCAGTTCTTC CASSRGGVNEQFF
. TRBJ1-5 many TRBV6-2/TRBV6-3 TGTGCCAGCAGTTACCACCGGGTCACTCATCAGCCCCAGCATTTT CASSYHRVTHQPQHF
TRBD1 TRBJ1-2 few TRBV19 TGTGCCAGTTCCGGGACAGGGCTAGGCTACACCTTC CASSGTGLGYTF
. TRBJ1-4 few TRBV29-1 TGCAGCGGGCATGACCAAGATGAAAAACTGTTTTTT CSGHDQDEKLFF
. TRBJ1-1 many TRBV14 TGTGCCAGCAGCCAAGATAAAGGGGTGAACACTGAAGCTTTCTTT CASSQDKGVNTEAFF
. TRBJ2-1 few TRBV4-1 TGCGCCAGCAGCCAAGGTGGGGGGGGCTGGAATGAGCAGTTCTTC CASSQGGGGWNEQFF
. TRBJ2-7 many TRBV3-1 TGTGCCAGCAGCCAAGAGGTTGGGCCCTGGGGCGAGCAGTACTTC CASSQEVGPWGEQYF
TRBD2 TRBJ2-3 many TRBV7-3 TGTGCCAGCGGCCGGGGGGGCACAGATACGCAGTATTTT CASGRGGTDTQYF
TRBD2 TRBJ2-1 many TRBV11-2 TGTGCCAGCGGGGAGGGATCCGGGACCGCGTACAATGAGCAGTTCTTC CASGEGSGTAYNEQFF
TRBD1 TRBJ1-2 few TRBV6-1 TGTGCCAGCAGGGGACAGGTTAATGGCTACACCTTC CASRGQVNGYTF
. TRBJ2-7 many TRBV7-2 TGTGCCAGCAGCCAGAGCCGTCAGGGCTACGAGCAGTACTTC CASSQSRQGYEQYF
. TRBJ2-7 few TRBV5-6 TGTGCCAGCAGACGGCGCTTTTTAGGCGAGCAGTACTTC CASRRRFLGEQYF
. TRBJ2-3 . TRBV6-9 TGTGCCAGCAATTCCCCCTTGGGGGGAGTCAGCACAGATACGCAGTATTTT CASNSPLGGVSTDTQYF
. TRBJ2-1 many TRBV2 TGTGCCAGCAGTGTGGCCGCCCTCAATGAGCAGTTCTTC CASSVAALNEQFF
. TRBJ1-1 . TRBV5-6 TGTGCCAGCAGCTTGGGATTAAGGGAATACACTGAAGCTTTCTTT CASSLGLREYTEAFF
TRBD2 TRBJ2-5 many TRBV3-1 TGTGCCAGCAGCCACAACGGGAGGGAAGAGACCCAGTACTTC CASSHNGREETQYF
TRBD2 TRBJ2-3 few TRBV5-1 TGCGCCAGCAGCCCCCCTAGCGGCTGGGAAGATACGCAGTATTTT CASSPPSGWEDTQYF
. TRBJ2-3 many TRBV12-3/TRBV12-4 TGTGCCAGCAGTTTAGAAGCGGGCCTTAGCACAGATACGCAGTATTTT CASSLEAGLSTDTQYF
. TRBJ1-1 many TRBV18 TGTGCCAGCACGACCAGGGTGAACACTGAAGCTTTCTTT CASTTRVNTEAFF
TRBD1 TRBJ2-6 few TRBV2 TGTGCCAGCAGGTCAGGGGGTCGCTCTGGGGCCAACGTCCTGACTTTC CASRSGGRSGANVLTF
. TRBJ2-2 few TRBV25-1 TGTGCCAGCAGTTTAGACGGCTGGAACACCGGGGAGCTGTTTTTT CASSLDGWNTGELFF
. TRBJ2-7 . TRBV14 TGTGCCAGCAGCCAATATATGCATTACGAGCAGTACTTC CASSQYMHYEQYF
TRBD1 TRBJ2-2 many TRBV10-3 TGTGCCATCAGGGGGACAGGGAACACCGGGGAGCTGTTTTTT CAIRGTGNTGELFF
TRBD1 TRBJ1-4 . TRBV7-9 TGTGCCAGCAGGCGGACAGGGGGTATTGAAAAACTGTTTTTT CASRRTGGIEKLFF